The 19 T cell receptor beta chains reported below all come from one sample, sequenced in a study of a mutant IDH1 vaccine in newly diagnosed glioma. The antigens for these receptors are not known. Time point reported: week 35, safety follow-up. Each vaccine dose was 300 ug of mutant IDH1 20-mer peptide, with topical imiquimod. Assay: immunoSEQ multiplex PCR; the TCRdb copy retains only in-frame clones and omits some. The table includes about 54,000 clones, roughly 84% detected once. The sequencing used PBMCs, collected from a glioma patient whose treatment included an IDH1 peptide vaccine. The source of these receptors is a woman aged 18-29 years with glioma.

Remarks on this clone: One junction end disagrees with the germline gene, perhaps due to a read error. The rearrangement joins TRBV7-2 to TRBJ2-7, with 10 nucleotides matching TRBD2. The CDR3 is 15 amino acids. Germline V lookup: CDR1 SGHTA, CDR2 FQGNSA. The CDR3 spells CASSVAGGLSYEQYF. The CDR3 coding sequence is TGTGCCAGCAGCGTAGCGGGGGGACTATCTTACGAGCAGTACTTC.

CDR3 amino acids: CASSYSAVSGANVLTF. The CDR3 DNA sequence: TGTGCCAGCAGTTACTCGGCAGTATCTGGGGCCAACGTCCTGACTTTC. This chain links TRBV6-6 with TRBJ2-6; D is ambiguous. The CDR3 contains 16 residues. The V end was cut by 0 bases, the J end by 1 base, with 7 bases between. The germline V gene encodes CDR1 MNHNY and CDR2 SVGAGI (reference sequence).

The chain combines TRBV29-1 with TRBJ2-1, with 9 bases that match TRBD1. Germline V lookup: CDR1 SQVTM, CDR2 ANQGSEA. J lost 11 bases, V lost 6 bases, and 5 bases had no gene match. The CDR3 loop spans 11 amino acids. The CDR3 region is CSVQGARKQFF. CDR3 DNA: TGCAGCGTACAGGGGGCGCGTAAGCAGTTCTTC.

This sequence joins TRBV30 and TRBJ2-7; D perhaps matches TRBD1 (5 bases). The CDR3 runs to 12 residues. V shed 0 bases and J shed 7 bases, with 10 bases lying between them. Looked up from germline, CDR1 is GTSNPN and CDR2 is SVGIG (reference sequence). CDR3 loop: CAWSVQAREQYF. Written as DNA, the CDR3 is TGTGCCTGGAGTGTACAGGCGCGGGAGCAGTACTTC.

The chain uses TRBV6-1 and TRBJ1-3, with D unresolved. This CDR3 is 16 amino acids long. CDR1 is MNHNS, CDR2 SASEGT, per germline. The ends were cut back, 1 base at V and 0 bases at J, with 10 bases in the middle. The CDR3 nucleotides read TGTGCCAGCAGTGAAGGGTGGCAGTCCTCTGGAAACACCATATATTTT. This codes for CASSEGWQSSGNTIYF.

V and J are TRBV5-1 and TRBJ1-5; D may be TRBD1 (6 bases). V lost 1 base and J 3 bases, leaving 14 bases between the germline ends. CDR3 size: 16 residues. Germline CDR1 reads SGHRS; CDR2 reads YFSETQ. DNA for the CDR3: TGCGCCAGCAGCTTGTTGCCAGGGGCAGTCAATCAGCCCCAGCATTTT. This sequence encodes CASSLLPGAVNQPQHF.

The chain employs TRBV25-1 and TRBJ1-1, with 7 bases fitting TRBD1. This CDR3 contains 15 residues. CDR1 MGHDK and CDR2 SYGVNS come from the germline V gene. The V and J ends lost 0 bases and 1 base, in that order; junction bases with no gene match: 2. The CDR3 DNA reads TGTGCCAGCAGTGAATATCGACAGGGGAACACTGAAGCTTTCTTT. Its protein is CASSEYRQGNTEAFF.

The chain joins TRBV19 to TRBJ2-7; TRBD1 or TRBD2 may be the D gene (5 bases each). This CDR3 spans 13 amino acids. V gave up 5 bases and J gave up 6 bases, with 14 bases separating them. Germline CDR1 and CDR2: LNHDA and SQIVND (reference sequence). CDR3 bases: TGTGCCAGTAGTTTAACCGGGACGGCCGAGCAGTACTTC. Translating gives CASSLTGTAEQYF.

In DNA form, the CDR3 reads TGTGCCAGCAGCGAGCGAGGCTACACAGATACGCAGTATTTT. This codes for CASSERGYTDTQYF. V is TRBV7-3 and J is TRBJ2-3; D unresolved. Trimming shortened V by 5 bases and J by 2 bases, and 11 bases separated the two germline ends. This CDR3 is built from 14 residues. Germline CDR1 reads SGHTA; CDR2 reads FQGTGA.

CDR3 loop: CASSQGTSGAVQETQYF. CDR3 coding DNA: TGTGCCAGCAGCCAGGGGACTAGCGGGGCCGTCCAAGAGACCCAGTACTTC. The chain has TRBV14 and TRBJ2-5; 13 bases agree with TRBD2. After removal of 3 bases from V and 1 base from J, the junction contained 5 bases not matched to a gene. Germline CDR1 reads SGHDN; CDR2 reads FVKESK. The CDR3 consists of 17 residues. The full variable domain, rest sourced from reference TRBV14 and TRBJ2-5, is EAGVTQFPSHSVIEKGQTVTLRCDPISGHDNLYWYRRVMGKEIKFLLHFVKESKQDESGMPNNRFLAERTGGTYSTLKVQPAELEDSGVYFCASSQGTSGAVQETQYFGPGTRLLVL.

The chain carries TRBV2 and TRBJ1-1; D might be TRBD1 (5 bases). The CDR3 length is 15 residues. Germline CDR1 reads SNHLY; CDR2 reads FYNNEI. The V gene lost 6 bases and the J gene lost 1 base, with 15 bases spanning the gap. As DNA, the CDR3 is TGTGCCAGCAGGGTGGGTGGACACCAGAACACTGAAGCTTTCTTT. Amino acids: CASRVGGHQNTEAFF.

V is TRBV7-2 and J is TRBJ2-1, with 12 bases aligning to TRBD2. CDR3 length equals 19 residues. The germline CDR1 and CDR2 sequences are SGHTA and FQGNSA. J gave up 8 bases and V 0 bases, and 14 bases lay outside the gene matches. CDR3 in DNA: TGTGCCAGCAGCTTAGCAGTCCCCAGGCTAGCGGGGGGGCCTGATGAGCAGTTCTTC. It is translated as CASSLAVPRLAGGPDEQFF.

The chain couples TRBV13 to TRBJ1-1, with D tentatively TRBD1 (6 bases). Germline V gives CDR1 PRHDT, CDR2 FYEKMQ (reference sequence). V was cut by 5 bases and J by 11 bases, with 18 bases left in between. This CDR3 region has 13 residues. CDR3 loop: CASSQSARGYAFF. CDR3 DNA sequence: TGTGCCAGCAGCCAATCCGCCAGGGGATACGCTTTCTTT.

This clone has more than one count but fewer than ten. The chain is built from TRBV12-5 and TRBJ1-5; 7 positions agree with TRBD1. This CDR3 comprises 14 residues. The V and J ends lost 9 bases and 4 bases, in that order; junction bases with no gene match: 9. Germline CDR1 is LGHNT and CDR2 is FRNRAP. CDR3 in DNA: TGTGCTAGATCCGGGACAGAAGAAAATCAGCCCCAGCATTTT. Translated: CARSGTEENQPQHF.

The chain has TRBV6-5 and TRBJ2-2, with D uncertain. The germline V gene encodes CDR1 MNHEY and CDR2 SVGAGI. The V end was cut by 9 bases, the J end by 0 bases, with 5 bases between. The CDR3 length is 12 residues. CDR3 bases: TGTGCCAGTAGCCCGAACACCGGGGAGCTGTTTTTT. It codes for CASSPNTGELFF.

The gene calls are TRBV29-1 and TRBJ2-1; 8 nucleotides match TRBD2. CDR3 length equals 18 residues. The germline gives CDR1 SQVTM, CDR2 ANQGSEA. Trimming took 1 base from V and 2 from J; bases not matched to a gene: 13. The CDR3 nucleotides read TGCAGCGTTGAAGGTAGGGGCCGGAGCGGGAGTCCCTACAATGAGCAGTTCTTC. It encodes CSVEGRGRSGSPYNEQFF.

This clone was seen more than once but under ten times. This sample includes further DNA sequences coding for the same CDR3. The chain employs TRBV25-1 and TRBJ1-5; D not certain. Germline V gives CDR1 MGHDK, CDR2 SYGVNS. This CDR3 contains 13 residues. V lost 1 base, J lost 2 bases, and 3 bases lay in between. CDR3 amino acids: CASSESGNQPQHF. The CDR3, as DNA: TGTGCCAGCAGTGAATCGGGCAATCAGCCCCAGCATTTT.

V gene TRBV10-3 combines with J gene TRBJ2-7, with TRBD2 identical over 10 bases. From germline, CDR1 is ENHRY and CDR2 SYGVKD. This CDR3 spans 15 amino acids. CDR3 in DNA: TGTTTCCGTCGCAGCGGGAGGGCCGATGACTACGAGCAGTACTTC. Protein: CFRRSGRADDYEQYF.

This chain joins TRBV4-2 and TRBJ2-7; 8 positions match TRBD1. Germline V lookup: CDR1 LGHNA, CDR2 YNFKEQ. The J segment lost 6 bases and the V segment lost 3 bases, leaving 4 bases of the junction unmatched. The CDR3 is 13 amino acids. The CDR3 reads CASSQQTGAEQYF. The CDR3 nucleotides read TGTGCCAGCAGCCAGCAGACAGGGGCCGAGCAGTACTTC.